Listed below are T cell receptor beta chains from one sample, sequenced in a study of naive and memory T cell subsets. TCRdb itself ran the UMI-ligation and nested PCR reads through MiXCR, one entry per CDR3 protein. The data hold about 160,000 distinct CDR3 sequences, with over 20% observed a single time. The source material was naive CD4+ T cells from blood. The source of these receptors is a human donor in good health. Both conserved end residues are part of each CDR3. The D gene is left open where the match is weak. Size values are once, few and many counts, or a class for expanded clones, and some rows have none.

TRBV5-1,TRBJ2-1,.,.,TGCGCCAGCAGCTTTACCCGGGGACTCATAGGCACAGATGAGCAGTTCTTC,CASSFTRGLIGTDEQFF
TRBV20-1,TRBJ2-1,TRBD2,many,TGCAGTGCTAAGGCGCTAGCGGTGAGCTCCTACAATGAGCAGTTCTTC,CSAKALAVSSYNEQFF
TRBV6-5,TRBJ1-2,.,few,TGTGCCAGCAGTTACTCGGTCGACAGTTCATCGGGCTACACCTTC,CASSYSVDSSSGYTF
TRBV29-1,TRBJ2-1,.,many,TGCAGCGTCGATAGCCCGGATGGGGGCAATGAGCAGTTCTTC,CSVDSPDGGNEQFF
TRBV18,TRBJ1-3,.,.,TGTGCCAGCTCACCACAGCAGGGGAACTCTGGAAACACCATATATTTT,CASSPQQGNSGNTIYF
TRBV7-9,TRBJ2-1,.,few,TGTGCCAGCAGCTCCCCCGGACTTACTTACAATGAGCAGTTCTTC,CASSSPGLTYNEQFF
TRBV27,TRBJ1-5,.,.,TGTGCCAGCAGTTTAGGGGTTCATCAGCCCCAGCATTTT,CASSLGVHQPQHF
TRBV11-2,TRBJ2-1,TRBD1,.,TGTGCCAGCAGCCTATGGGTAGCAGGGGGAAGGAATGAGCAGTTCTTC,CASSLWVAGGRNEQFF
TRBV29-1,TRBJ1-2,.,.,TGCAGCTTTGCCAGGGGCGGGTATGGCTACACCTTC,CSFARGGYGYTF
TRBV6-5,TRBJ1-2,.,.,TGTGCCAGCAGTTTCCAACAGAACTATGGCTACACCTTC,CASSFQQNYGYTF
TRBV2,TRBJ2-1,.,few,TGTGCCAGCACGACGAGACTCCACTGGGGCAATGAGCAGTTCTTC,CASTTRLHWGNEQFF
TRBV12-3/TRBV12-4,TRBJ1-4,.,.,TGTGCCAGCAGCCTGGGGAGGGCTGGAGAAAAACTGTTTTTT,CASSLGRAGEKLFF
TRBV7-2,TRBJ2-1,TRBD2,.,TGTGCCAGCAGCTTAGCGCGTCGGGGGGGTGAGCAGTTCTTC,CASSLARRGGEQFF
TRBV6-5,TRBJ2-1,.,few,TGTGCCAGCAGACCGAAGGGTTCGACCTCCTACAATGAGCAGTTCTTC,CASRPKGSTSYNEQFF
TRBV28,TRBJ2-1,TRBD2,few,TGTGCCAGCAGTTTCAGGACTAGCCCCAATGAGCAGTTCTTC,CASSFRTSPNEQFF
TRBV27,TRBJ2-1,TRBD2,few,TGTGCCAGCAGTTTCACTAGCGGGAGGGCCTTTGGCAATGAGCAGTTCTTC,CASSFTSGRAFGNEQFF
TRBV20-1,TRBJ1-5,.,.,TGCAGTGCTAGAGAGGGACTTACAGGGCCCCAGCATTTT,CSAREGLTGPQHF
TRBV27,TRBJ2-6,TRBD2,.,TGTGCCAGCAGTTTCCGGAGGGCGGGAGGGCTCTCTGGGGCCAACGTCCTGACTTTC,CASSFRRAGGLSGANVLTF
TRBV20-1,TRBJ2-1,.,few,TGCAGTGCTGCCGGGTCCGCGCATTTGGGTGAGCAGTTCTTC,CSAAGSAHLGEQFF
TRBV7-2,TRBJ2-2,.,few,TGTGCCAGCAGCTTAATCCCCAGGAGGAACACCGGGGAGCTGTTTTTT,CASSLIPRRNTGELFF
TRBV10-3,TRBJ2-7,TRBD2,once,TGTGCCATCAGTGGATCCGGGACTAGTCGCGAGCAGTACTTC,CAISGSGTSREQYF
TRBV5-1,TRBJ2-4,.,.,TGCGCCAGCAGCCCAGGAGCCATCGGGAGCATTCAGTACTTC,CASSPGAIGSIQYF
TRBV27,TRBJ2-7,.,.,TGTGCCAGCAGTTTTTTGAGGAGAGACGAGCAGTACTTC,CASSFLRRDEQYF
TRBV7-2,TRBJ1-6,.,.,TGTGCCAGCAGCTTAACCGGACATGATTCTTCACCCCTCCACTTT,CASSLTGHDSSPLHF
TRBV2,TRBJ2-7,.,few,TGTGCCAGCAGTGAAAAGGGGTCGAGCTCCTACGAGCAGTACTTC,CASSEKGSSSYEQYF
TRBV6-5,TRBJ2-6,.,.,TGTGCCAGCAGTTACTTTCCCCTCTGGTCCGGGGCCAACGTCCTGACTTTC,CASSYFPLWSGANVLTF
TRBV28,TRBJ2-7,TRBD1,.,TGTGCCAGCAGTTCCCCCGGGACAGGGGGCTCCTACGAGCAGTACTTC,CASSSPGTGGSYEQYF
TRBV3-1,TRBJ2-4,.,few,TGTGCCAGCAGCCAAGTTTTAGATATTCAGTACTTC,CASSQVLDIQYF
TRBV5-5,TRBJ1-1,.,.,TGTGCCAGCAGCTTGTATCTAGGGTATACTGAAGCTTTCTTT,CASSLYLGYTEAFF
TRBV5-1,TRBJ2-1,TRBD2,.,TGCGCCAGCAGCCGGGGGGGAGTTAGCTACAATGAGCAGTTCTTC,CASSRGGVSYNEQFF
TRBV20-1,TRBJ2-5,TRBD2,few,TGCAGTGCTAGAGAGGTAGCGGGAGGAGCCCGAGAGACCCAGTACTTC,CSAREVAGGARETQYF
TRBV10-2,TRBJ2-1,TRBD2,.,TGCGCCAGCAGTGAGGTTGAGGCTAGCGGGAGGAAGTTCTTC,CASSEVEASGRKFF
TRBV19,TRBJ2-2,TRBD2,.,TGTGCCAGTAGTGCCACAATCCCGGGACTAGCGGGACACACCGGGGAGCTGTTTTTT,CASSATIPGLAGHTGELFF
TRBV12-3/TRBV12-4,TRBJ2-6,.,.,TGTGCCAGCAGTTTAACGGCGCCCTCTGGGGCCAACGTCCTGACTTTC,CASSLTAPSGANVLTF
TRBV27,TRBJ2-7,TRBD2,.,TGTGCCAGCAGTCTAGCGGGAGGCGAGCAGTACTTC,CASSLAGGEQYF
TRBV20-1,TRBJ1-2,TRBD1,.,TGCAGTGCCGGACAGGGTGGTGGCTACACCTTC,CSAGQGGGYTF
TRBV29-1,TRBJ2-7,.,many,TGCAGCGTTGCCAACAGGGTCATCCACGAGCAGTACTTC,CSVANRVIHEQYF
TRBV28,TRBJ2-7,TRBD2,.,TGTGCCAGCAGTCCGTATGACCCAGCGGGAAGAAACGAGCAGTACTTC,CASSPYDPAGRNEQYF
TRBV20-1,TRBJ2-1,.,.,TGCAGTGCTAGTTACGGTACCCCCTACAATGAGCAGTTCTTC,CSASYGTPYNEQFF
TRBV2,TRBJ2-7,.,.,TGTGCCAGTAGCGACTACGAGCAGTACTTC,CASSDYEQYF
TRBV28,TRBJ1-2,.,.,TGTGCCAGCAGGACGATGGGTAGAGGCTATGGCTACACCTTC,CASRTMGRGYGYTF
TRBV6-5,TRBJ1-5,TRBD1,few,TGTGCCAGCCGGGACAGGGGCAGCAATCAGCCCCAGCATTTT,CASRDRGSNQPQHF
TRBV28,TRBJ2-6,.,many,TGTGCCAGCAGTTTTTCTGGGGCCAACGTCCTGACTTTC,CASSFSGANVLTF
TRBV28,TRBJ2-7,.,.,TGTGCCAGCACCCATCGGGCCGGTACCTACGAGCAGTACTTC,CASTHRAGTYEQYF
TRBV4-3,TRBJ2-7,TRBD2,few,TGCGCCAGCAGCCAAGATGGGGGACTAGCGGGTACCTCCTACGAGCAGTACTTC,CASSQDGGLAGTSYEQYF
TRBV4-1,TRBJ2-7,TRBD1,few,TGCGCCAGCAGCCAAGAGTTTGGGACAGGGGGCGCGTACGAGCAGTACTTC,CASSQEFGTGGAYEQYF
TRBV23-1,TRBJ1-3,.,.,TGCGCCAGCAGTCCGTTCCTGGACGTCTGCTCTGGAAACACCATATATTTT,CASSPFLDVCSGNTIYF
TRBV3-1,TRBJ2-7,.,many,TGTGCCAGCAGCCGCGGACCAACGGCCTACGAGCAGTACTTC,CASSRGPTAYEQYF
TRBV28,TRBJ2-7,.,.,TGTGCCAGCAGTCCTGTACGGTCCGCAGGGGTCTACGAGCAGTACTTC,CASSPVRSAGVYEQYF
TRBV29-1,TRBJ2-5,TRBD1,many,TGCAGCGTTCTTCAGGGGGCGAAGACCCAGTACTTC,CSVLQGAKTQYF
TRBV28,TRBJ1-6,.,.,TGTGCCAGCAGTTTCTCGGCCACAATCTCACCCCTCCACTTT,CASSFSATISPLHF
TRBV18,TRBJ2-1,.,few,TGTGCCAGCTCACCATCAACAGGACCCCACTCTGGGCAGTTCTTC,CASSPSTGPHSGQFF